The 27 T cell receptor beta chains given below trace back to one sample, sequenced in a study of shared clonotypes between healthy human individuals. TCRdb's table, derived via immunoSEQ multiplex PCR, lists solely in-frame clones and lacks some. This table has around 690,000 clones, around 91% appearing once. Input material: memory CD8+ T cells from PBMCs. Subset of the sample: CD45RO+ cells pooled with CCR7-negative TemRA cells. The source of these receptors is a man aged 18 to 30 in good health. Some clones in this sample may be carry-over from other donors' samples.

This chain connects TRBV9 to TRBJ2-7; possibly TRBD2 for D (7 bases). V lost 4 bases and J 0 bases, leaving 14 bases between the germline ends. This CDR3 spans 15 amino acids. Per germline, CDR1 SGDLS and CDR2 YYNGEE. CDR3 loop: CASSHEGGSSYEQYF. CDR3 bases: TGTGCCAGCAGCCATGAGGGGGGGAGCTCCTACGAGCAGTACTTC.

The chain combines TRBV18 with TRBJ2-5; weak D call: TRBD1 (5 bases). V lost 5 bases and J 0 bases, leaving 13 bases between the germline ends. This CDR3 has 15 residues. Germline loops: CDR1 KGHSH, CDR2 LQKENI. The chain's CDR3 is CASSDFVGDQETQYF. CDR3 nucleotide sequence: TGTGCCAGCTCAGATTTCGTAGGGGACCAAGAGACCCAGTACTTC.

The chain links TRBV27 to TRBJ2-7; 11 bases agree with TRBD1. V lost 4 bases, J lost 4 bases, and 3 bases stayed unmatched. Germline values: CDR1 MNHEY, CDR2 SMNVEV (reference sequence). This CDR3 is 14 amino acids long. The CDR3 protein is CASSYGTGGYEQYF. DNA for the CDR3: TGTGCCAGCAGTTACGGGACAGGGGGGTACGAGCAGTACTTC.

The V and J genes are TRBV6-5 and TRBJ1-3; D is uncertain. From germline, CDR1 is MNHEY and CDR2 SVGAGI. The CDR3 consists of 15 residues. V was trimmed by 0 bases and J by 8 bases, leaving 14 bases between them. CDR3 bases: TGTGCCAGCAGTTACTCGCGCCACCGAGGATACACCATATATTTT. Its protein is CASSYSRHRGYTIYF.

The chain has TRBV28 and TRBJ2-7; 10 nucleotides align to TRBD1. CDR3 length: 15 amino acids. Germline V lookup: CDR1 MDHEN, CDR2 SYDVKM. Unmatched junction bases numbered 7, after V lost 4 bases and J lost 4 bases. The CDR3 sequence is CASSSPGTGAYEQYF. In nucleotides, the CDR3 is TGTGCCAGCAGTTCCCCCGGGACAGGGGCTTACGAGCAGTACTTC.

The rearrangement links TRBV11-2 to TRBJ1-1; 7 bases agree with TRBD1. The CDR3 is made up of 14 amino acids. V trimming: 3 bases; J trimming: 7 bases; junction bases outside the gene matches: 8. Germline V gene sequence: CDR1 SGHAT, CDR2 FQNNGV. The CDR3 sequence is CASSLGPGGIEAFF. CDR3 coding DNA: TGTGCCAGCAGCTTGGGGCCAGGGGGGATTGAAGCTTTCTTT. The variable domain in full, completed from reference TRBV11-2 and TRBJ1-1, reads EAGVAQSPRYKIIEKRQSVAFWCNPISGHATLYWYQQILGQGPKLLIQFQNNGVVDDSQLPKDRFSAERLKGVDSTLKIQPAKLEDSAVYLCASSLGPGGIEAFFGQGTRLTVV.

This clone has a single count. V is TRBV7-9 and J is TRBJ2-1; 7 nucleotides align to TRBD2. This CDR3 has 14 residues. Germline assignment: CDR1 SEHNR and CDR2 FQNEAQ (reference sequence). V shed 6 bases, J shed 5 bases, and the junction held 7 bases outside the gene matches. The CDR3: CASRTSRSDNEQFF. The CDR3 DNA is TGTGCCAGCAGGACTAGCCGGAGTGACAATGAGCAGTTCTTC.

The chain combines TRBV10-2 with TRBJ1-5; TRBD1 might be the D (5 bases). CDR3 length: 14 amino acids. V shed 6 bases and J shed 1 base, with 10 bases lying between them. Looked up from germline, CDR1 is WSHSY and CDR2 is SAAADI. The CDR3 here is CASRGRRSNQPQHF. The CDR3 nucleotides read TGCGCCAGCAGGGGGCGTAGGAGCAATCAGCCCCAGCATTTT.

The chain employs TRBV2 and TRBJ2-7, with 7 bases matching TRBD2. V lost 8 bases to trimming and J lost 4 bases; unmatched junction nucleotides: 8. Germline V gene sequence: CDR1 SNHLY, CDR2 FYNNEI. The CDR3 loop spans 13 amino acids. CDR3 in DNA: TGTGCCAGCGAACAGCGGGATAAGTACGAGCAGTACTTC. It codes for CASEQRDKYEQYF.

The CDR3 DNA is TGTGCCAGCAGTTTAAGGGACAGCGATAGCCTGAACACTGAAGCTTTCTTT. Residues: CASSLRDSDSLNTEAFF. The chain has TRBV27 and TRBJ1-1, with 7 bases matching TRBD1. The CDR3 has 17 residues. Germline-derived CDR1 and CDR2 are MNHEY and SMNVEV (reference sequence). The ends lost 2 bases at V and 0 bases at J; junction bases unmatched: 9.

The CDR3 nucleotides read TGTGCCAGCAGCTTCGACAGGGCCGAGCAGTACTTC. Translating gives CASSFDRAEQYF. This chain links TRBV13 with TRBJ2-7; 7 bases match TRBD1. This CDR3 has 12 amino acids. Germline values: CDR1 PRHDT, CDR2 FYEKMQ (reference sequence). Trimming took 3 bases from V and 6 from J; bases not matched to a gene: 2.

The rearrangement uses TRBV7-2 and TRBJ2-3; 7 nucleotides match TRBD2. V shed 5 bases, J shed 4 bases, and the junction held 12 bases outside the gene matches. The CDR3 extends over 16 amino acids. Germline CDR1 SGHTA, CDR2 FQGNSA. The CDR3 nucleotides are TGTGCCAGCAGCCCCAGCGGGGAGGGTTTAGCAGATACGCAGTATTTT. Its translation: CASSPSGEGLADTQYF.

V is TRBV7-2 and J is TRBJ2-4; the match to TRBD1 covers 7 bases. Losses at the gene ends were 1 base for V and 5 bases for J; bases not matched to a gene: 5. This CDR3 spans 15 amino acids. Germline V CDR1 and CDR2: SGHTA, FQGNSA. The chain's CDR3 is CASSLGRQGENIQYF. The CDR3 DNA is TGTGCCAGCAGCTTAGGACGGCAGGGGGAAAACATTCAGTACTTC.

This clone was observed a few times. The chain is built from TRBV11-2 and TRBJ1-1; no clear D. The length of the CDR3 is 14 residues. Looked up from germline, CDR1 is SGHAT and CDR2 is FQNNGV. Trimming took 4 bases from V and 2 from J, leaving 11 bases between them. CDR3 sequence (DNA): TGTGCCAGCAGCTCTCCGGGTTCAAACACTGAAGCTTTCTTT. Amino acid sequence: CASSSPGSNTEAFF.

The J gene is TRBJ2-3, the V gene TRBV11-2; D is perhaps TRBD2 (6 bases). CDR1 is SGHAT, CDR2 FQNNGV, per germline. There are 19 residues in the CDR3. The germline V and J ends were trimmed by 1 base and 2 bases, with 22 bases remaining between them. The CDR3 spells CASSLAGSGARSFTDTQYF. In DNA form, the CDR3 reads TGTGCCAGCAGCTTAGCTGGTAGCGGAGCGCGCTCCTTCACAGATACGCAGTATTTT.

The V and J genes are TRBV6-5 and TRBJ2-7, with D uncertain. CDR1 MNHEY and CDR2 SVGAGI come from the germline V gene. This CDR3 is built from 12 residues. Trimming took off 6 bases at V and 5 bases at J, with 11 bases between the two ends. CDR3 nucleotides: TGTGCCAGCAGCCCTATCCGCCACGAGCAGTACTTC. Its protein is CASSPIRHEQYF.

The rearrangement joins TRBV6-1 to TRBJ2-7; 7 nucleotides align to TRBD2. CDR1 MNHNS and CDR2 SASEGT come from the germline V gene. Germline trimming cut 8 bases from V and 2 bases from J; bases unmatched to any gene: 6. The CDR3 has 13 residues. The CDR3 DNA follows: TGTGCCAGCCTCACGGGGGGACCCTACGAGCAGTACTTC. Its protein is CASLTGGPYEQYF.

This sequence joins TRBV7-9 and TRBJ2-7, with D hard to call. Trimming shortened V by 5 bases and J by 5 bases, and 19 bases separated the two germline ends. Germline CDR1 reads SEHNR; CDR2 reads FQNEAQ (reference sequence). The CDR3 extends over 15 amino acids. Here the CDR3 reads CASSHTPPAPDEQYF. For the CDR3, the DNA is TGTGCCAGCAGCCACACACCGCCTGCCCCCGACGAGCAGTACTTC.

The V gene is TRBV30, the J gene TRBJ2-7; the match to TRBD2 covers 8 bases. The CDR3 loop spans 13 amino acids. Germline assignment: CDR1 GTSNPN and CDR2 SVGIG (reference sequence). V lost 3 bases to trimming and J lost 7 bases; unmatched junction nucleotides: 8. The CDR3 reads CAWSYSGASEQYF. The CDR3 region has the DNA TGTGCCTGGAGCTATAGCGGGGCTTCTGAGCAGTACTTC.

This clone was seen a handful of times. The V call is TRBV29-1, the J call TRBJ1-2; TRBD1 might be the D (6 bases). V dropped 5 bases and J dropped 4 bases, with 11 bases sitting between them. Germline V gene data show CDR1 as SQVTM and CDR2 as ANQGSEA. The CDR3 is 12 residues long. The CDR3 sequence is CSVRGAGYGYTF. CDR3 sequence (DNA): TGCAGCGTTCGGGGGGCGGGCTATGGCTACACCTTC.

The chain carries TRBV28 and TRBJ1-5; D remains ambiguous. The CDR3 contains 16 residues. Germline-derived CDR1 and CDR2 are MDHEN and SYDVKM. Between the trimmed V and J ends, which lost 4 bases and 0 bases, there was a span of 13 bases. Written as DNA, the CDR3 is TGTGCCAGCAGTTACTTAGCGGTTTTTAGCAATCAGCCCCAGCATTTT. Its protein is CASSYLAVFSNQPQHF.

This clone has at least ten counts. Other DNA variants within this sample encode the same CDR3. The chain is built from TRBV28 and TRBJ1-1; 7 bases line up with TRBD1. The CDR3 is 18 amino acids. Trimming at V came to 2 bases and at J to 1 base, leaving 13 bases not matched to a gene. The germline V gene encodes CDR1 MDHEN and CDR2 SYDVKM. CDR3 DNA: TGTGCCAGCAGTTTACCGTCCGACAGGGAGGAGAGGAACACTGAAGCTTTCTTT. Encoded protein: CASSLPSDREERNTEAFF.

The gene calls are TRBV7-6 and TRBJ2-1, with TRBD2 matching 8 bases. The V segment lost 4 bases and the J segment 1 base; nucleotides outside the gene matches: 24. The CDR3 sequence is 22 residues long. Germline V gives CDR1 SGHVS, CDR2 FNYEAQ. For the CDR3, the DNA is TGTGCCAGCAGCTCTCGGCGGCTCGGACTAGCCGATCACAGAGGGTCCTACAATGAGCAGTTCTTC. This gives the protein CASSSRRLGLADHRGSYNEQFF.

This clone was found once. A read error may account for a junction end that differs from germline. The V gene is TRBV11-2, the J gene TRBJ1-2; D remains ambiguous. This CDR3 is built from 15 residues. The V gene's germline CDR1 is SGHAT and CDR2 FQNNGV. The CDR3 DNA reads as TGCGCCAGCAGCCAAGAACTTGAGCCGTTCTATGGCTACACCTTC. Translation gives CASSQELEPFYGYTF.

The chain uses TRBV7-8 and TRBJ2-3, with D possibly TRBD2 on 6 matching bases. The CDR3 is 16 residues long. The germline gives CDR1 SGHVS, CDR2 FQNEAQ. V lost 2 bases, J lost 3 bases, and 15 bases lay in between. The chain's CDR3 is CASSLPDHAGTDTQYF. In DNA, the CDR3 is TGTGCCAGCAGCTTACCGGACCATGCGGGGACAGATACGCAGTATTTT.

As DNA, the CDR3 is TGTGCCAGCAGTGTTGGTGAGTCTAGCGGGAGCTCCTACGAGCAGTACTTC. Amino acids: CASSVGESSGSSYEQYF. This chain links TRBV6-1 with TRBJ2-7, with TRBD2 matching over 10 bases. Trimming took 4 bases from V and 0 from J; bases not matched to a gene: 9. The CDR3 length is 17 residues. Germline V gene lookup returns CDR1 MNHNS and CDR2 SASEGT.

V and J are TRBV19 and TRBJ1-4; a weak D match, TRBD1 (6 bases). CDR1 LNHDA and CDR2 SQIVND come from the germline V gene (reference sequence). V was cut by 5 bases and J by 0 bases, with 13 bases left in between. CDR3 size: 16 residues. The CDR3 sequence is CASSPQGFATNEKLFF. The DNA of the CDR3 is TGTGCCAGTAGTCCCCAGGGGTTCGCAACTAATGAAAAACTGTTTTTT.